One and the same sample provided the 15 T cell receptor beta chains below, sequenced in a study of shared clonotypes between healthy human individuals. The method was immunoSEQ multiplex PCR; TCRdb's version includes in-frame clones alone and lacks a portion of them. Here the sample spans approximately 620,000 clones, 97% being singletons. Sample: naive CD4+ T cells sorted from blood. Subset denoted: CD45RA+ positively selected. These receptors were taken from a woman aged 25 to 39 in good health.

The V gene is TRBV5-1, the J gene TRBJ2-3; no reliable D call. The germline gives CDR1 SGHRS, CDR2 YFSETQ. This CDR3 is 13 amino acids long. Trimming stripped 4 bases from V and 0 bases from J, with 6 bases between. The CDR3 DNA reads TGCGCCAGCAGCCGCGAAAGCACAGATACGCAGTATTTT. Protein sequence: CASSRESTDTQYF.

Here the CDR3 DNA reads TGTGCCTGGGCGAAAGCCTGGGCCGGGAACACCATATATTTT. It translates to CAWAKAWAGNTIYF. V usage is TRBV30 and J usage is TRBJ1-3; no clear D. Germline CDR1 reads GTSNPN; CDR2 reads SVGIG (reference sequence). The V gene lost 5 bases and the J gene lost 7 bases, with 18 bases spanning the gap. The CDR3 spans 14 residues. Using reference TRBV30 and TRBJ1-3 for the parts outside the CDR3, the full variable domain is SQTIHQWPATLVQPVGSPLSLECTVEGTSNPNLYWYRQAAGRGLQLLFYSVGIGQISSEVPQNLSASRPQDRQFILSSKKLLLSDSGFYLCAWAKAWAGNTIYFGEGSWLTVV.

The V gene is TRBV28, the J gene TRBJ2-3, with D possibly being TRBD2 (5 bases). CDR1 is MDHEN and CDR2 is SYDVKM in the germline V gene. The V and J ends lost 6 bases and 0 bases respectively, with 16 bases between them. The CDR3 is 16 amino acids. CDR3 sequence reads: CASRSTAASSTDTQYF. DNA of the CDR3: TGTGCCAGCAGATCAACAGCGGCCTCTAGCACAGATACGCAGTATTTT.

The V call is TRBV5-1, the J call TRBJ2-6, with D tentatively TRBD1 or TRBD2 (5 bases each). The CDR3 is 17 amino acids. Per germline, CDR1 SGHRS and CDR2 YFSETQ. V lost 2 bases, J lost 7 bases, and 19 bases lay in between. Here the CDR3 reads CASSFGTQVPGANVLTF. DNA for the CDR3: TGCGCCAGCAGCTTTGGGACCCAGGTGCCCGGTGCCAACGTCCTGACTTTC.

The chain carries TRBV27 and TRBJ2-7, with D possibly matching TRBD2 (6 bases). This CDR3 contains 14 residues. Germline lookup yields CDR1 MNHEY and CDR2 SMNVEV (reference sequence). V lost 3 bases and J lost 0, with 9 bases in between. This chain's CDR3 is CASSLEGYSYEQYF. The CDR3, as DNA: TGTGCCAGCAGTTTGGAGGGTTACTCCTACGAGCAGTACTTC.

This chain uses TRBV5-6 with TRBJ2-7, with D possibly matching TRBD2 (5 bases). This CDR3 has 14 residues. The germline V and J ends were trimmed by 1 base and 2 bases, with 10 bases remaining between them. CDR1 and CDR2 from the germline V gene are SGHDT and YYEEEE. This CDR3 reads CASSLWAGTYEQYF. The CDR3 DNA reads TGTGCCAGCAGCTTGTGGGCGGGCACCTACGAGCAGTACTTC.

This clone is a singleton in its sample. J is TRBJ2-2 and V is TRBV7-6; possibly TRBD1 or TRBD2 for D (5 bases each). V lost 5 bases, J lost 4 bases, and 11 bases lay in between. This CDR3 is built from 14 residues. The germline V gene encodes CDR1 SGHVS and CDR2 FNYEAQ. CDR3: CASSPGQATGELFF. The CDR3 bases are TGTGCCAGCAGCCCGGGGCAGGCCACCGGGGAGCTGTTTTTT.

The chain has TRBV27 and TRBJ1-1; maybe TRBD1 (6 bases). The V gene's germline CDR1 is MNHEY and CDR2 SMNVEV (reference sequence). The V gene lost 3 bases and the J gene lost 6 bases, with 14 bases spanning the gap. This CDR3 has 14 residues. CDR3 amino acids: CASSFQGLPPEAFF. As DNA, the CDR3 is TGTGCCAGCAGTTTCCAGGGGCTCCCACCTGAAGCTTTCTTT.

The rearrangement joins TRBV2 to TRBJ2-1; the match to TRBD1 covers 10 bases. This CDR3 contains 15 residues. Germline-derived CDR1 and CDR2 are SNHLY and FYNNEI. V lost 5 bases and J lost 10; bases outside the gene matches: 11. The CDR3 spells CASSPQGDRGGEQFF. The CDR3 DNA reads as TGTGCCAGCAGTCCCCAAGGGGACAGGGGAGGGGAGCAGTTCTTC.

V is TRBV28 and J is TRBJ1-1; TRBD1 is a possible D gene (5 bases). This CDR3 has 14 residues. CDR1 is MDHEN, CDR2 SYDVKM, per germline. V was cut by 4 bases and J by 1 base, with 10 bases left in between. CDR3 in amino acids: CASSSGPRNTEAFF. The CDR3 DNA reads as TGTGCCAGCAGTTCGGGGCCTAGGAACACTGAAGCTTTCTTT.

This clone was detected only once. V and J are TRBV5-1 and TRBJ2-7, with D maybe TRBD2 (6 bases). Trimming took off 5 bases at V and 3 bases at J, with 18 bases between the two ends. Germline V CDR1 and CDR2: SGHRS, YFSETQ. This CDR3 is built from 15 residues. CDR3 DNA: TGCGCCAGCAGTCGAACGGGACTCGACAACTACGAGCAGTACTTC. It encodes CASSRTGLDNYEQYF.

V gene TRBV9 combines with J gene TRBJ2-2; maybe TRBD2 (6 bases). Germline V gives CDR1 SGDLS, CDR2 YYNGEE. This CDR3 is 17 amino acids long. Trimming removed 6 bases from V and 7 bases from J, with 25 bases in between. The CDR3: CASTPAGGRPLVGELFF. The CDR3 region has the DNA TGTGCCAGCACCCCCGCTGGGGGGAGGCCCTTGGTCGGGGAGCTGTTTTTT.

The rearrangement links TRBV5-1 to TRBJ2-5; no reliable D call. The CDR3 sequence is 13 residues long. Deletions cut 4 bases from V and 5 bases from J, with 12 bases between. The V gene's germline CDR1 is SGHRS and CDR2 YFSETQ. CDR3 in amino acids: CASSSLVGETQYF. In nucleotides, the CDR3 is TGCGCCAGCAGCAGTTTGGTAGGGGAGACCCAGTACTTC.

This clone has only one observation. The chain carries TRBV5-1 and TRBJ2-4, with D perhaps matching TRBD1 or TRBD2 (5 bases each). Trimming took off 3 bases at V and 9 bases at J, with 19 bases between the two ends. The germline CDR1 and CDR2 sequences are SGHRS and YFSETQ. The CDR3 spans 15 residues. CDR3 loop: CASSYTPGAWAIQYF. The DNA for the CDR3 is TGCGCCAGCAGCTACACCCCCGGGGCCTGGGCCATTCAGTACTTC.

V usage is TRBV11-2 and J usage is TRBJ1-5; unclear D gene. With 5 bases removed from V and 4 bases from J, the gap between germline ends came to 9 bases. Germline CDR1 and CDR2: SGHAT and FQNNGV. This CDR3 region has 13 residues. In DNA, the CDR3 is TGTGCCAGCAGCCTAACAGAGAATCAGCCCCAGCATTTT. It is translated as CASSLTENQPQHF.